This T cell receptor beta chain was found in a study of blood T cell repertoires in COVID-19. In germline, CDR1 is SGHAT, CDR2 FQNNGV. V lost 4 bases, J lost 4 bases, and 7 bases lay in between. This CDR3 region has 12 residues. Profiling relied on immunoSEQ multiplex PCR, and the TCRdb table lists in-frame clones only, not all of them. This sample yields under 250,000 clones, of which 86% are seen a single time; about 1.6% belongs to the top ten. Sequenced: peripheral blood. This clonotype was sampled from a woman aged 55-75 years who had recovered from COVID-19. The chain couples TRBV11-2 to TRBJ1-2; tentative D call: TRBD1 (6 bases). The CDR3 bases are TGTGCCAGCAGCTCAGGGGCCTATGGCTACACCTTC. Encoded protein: CASSSGAYGYTF.